The T cell receptor (beta chain) described here comes from a study of technical replicates of blood from several donors. V was shortened by 2 bases and J by 4 bases, with 10 bases between the two germline ends. The V gene's germline CDR1 is MNHEY and CDR2 SMNVEV (reference sequence). This CDR3 comprises 14 residues. The assay was immunoSEQ multiplex PCR, and TCRdb's table has in-frame clones only and misses some. Of 87,000 or so clones in the sample, 95% were seen once. The chain links TRBV27 to TRBJ2-3; possible D gene TRBD2, 5 bases. The sequenced sample was T cells isolated from PBMCs. The sequence was collected from a human donor in good health. CDR3 DNA: TGTGCCAGCAGTTTAACGGGGATAGCAGATACGCAGTATTTT. It specifies CASSLTGIADTQYF.